The 17 T cell receptor beta chains presented below share a single source sample, sequenced in a study of blood T cell repertoires in COVID-19. Produced via immunoSEQ multiplex PCR; TCRdb's table is partial and in-frame only. The sample carries 150,000 or so clones, 82% recorded once. Sequencing used peripheral blood. These receptors all come from a human donor with acute or convalescent COVID-19. The donor label of this sample is uncertain.

This chain uses TRBV5-5 with TRBJ1-1; 10 positions agree with TRBD1. The V and J ends lost 5 bases and 5 bases, in that order; junction bases with no gene match: 3. The CDR3 length is 13 residues. Germline V gene data show CDR1 as SGHKS and CDR2 as YYEKEE (reference sequence). CDR3 in amino acids: CASSRDRGTEAFF. The CDR3 DNA sequence: TGTGCCAGCAGTCGGGACAGGGGTACTGAAGCTTTCTTT.

This clone was found once. The genes are TRBV2 and TRBJ2-1; 10 nucleotides align to TRBD2. The V segment lost 7 bases and the J segment 9 bases; nucleotides outside the gene matches: 18. CDR1 and CDR2 (germline): SNHLY, FYNNEI. This CDR3 comprises 17 residues. The DNA for the CDR3 is TGTGCCAGCAAACGGGAGCGGGGGGGCCCTGGCGGGGGTGAGCAGTTCTTC. This gives the protein CASKRERGGPGGGEQFF.

V usage is TRBV14 and J usage is TRBJ2-1; 9 bases agree with TRBD2. V was clipped by 4 bases and J by 2 bases; unmatched bases: 9. The CDR3 length is 17 residues. Germline lookup yields CDR1 SGHDN and CDR2 FVKESK. The CDR3 DNA sequence: TGTGCCAGCAGCCGCGTACGAGCGGGGGGCCCCTACAATGAGCAGTTCTTC. This sequence encodes CASSRVRAGGPYNEQFF.

The chain is built from TRBV7-8 and TRBJ2-7, with a possible D match to TRBD2 (7 bases). The V gene's germline CDR1 is SGHVS and CDR2 FQNEAQ. The CDR3 is 13 amino acids. V was pared by 7 bases and J by 5 bases, with 15 bases between. Here the CDR3 reads CASTRGGGDEQYF. The DNA of the CDR3 is TGTGCCAGCACGAGAGGGGGGGGTGACGAGCAGTACTTC.

The chain joins TRBV5-4 to TRBJ2-2; tentatively, D is TRBD2 (6 bases). Trimming took 0 bases from V and 1 from J, leaving 10 bases between them. The CDR3 covers 16 residues. The V gene's germline CDR1 is SGHNT and CDR2 YYREEE (reference sequence). The CDR3 nucleotides are TGTGCCAGCAGCTTGGTTGCAGCGGGGAACACCGGGGAGCTGTTTTTT. Translated, it gives CASSLVAAGNTGELFF.

The chain joins TRBV12-3 or TRBV12-4 to TRBJ2-5; TRBD1 agrees at 9 bases. The J segment lost 7 bases and the V segment lost 6 bases, leaving 6 bases of the junction unmatched. The CDR3 is 13 residues long. CDR3 in DNA: TGTGCCAGCAGACGGGACAGGGAGGGGACCCAGTACTTC. Translating gives CASRRDREGTQYF.

The V and J genes are TRBV5-4 and TRBJ2-3, with TRBD2 matching over 9 bases. The CDR3 is 16 residues long. Germline V gives CDR1 SGHNT, CDR2 YYREEE (reference sequence). J gave up 0 bases and V 5 bases, and 7 bases lay outside the gene matches. This CDR3 is CASRQTSGRSTDTQYF. CDR3 bases: TGTGCCAGCAGGCAGACTAGCGGACGAAGCACAGATACGCAGTATTTT.

J is TRBJ2-7 and V is TRBV6-1; D may be TRBD2 (6 bases). From germline, CDR1 is MNHNS and CDR2 SASEGT. V was cut by 3 bases and J by 3 bases, with 12 bases left in between. CDR3 size: 14 residues. The CDR3, as DNA: TGTGCCAGCAGTGACGTAGCGGAGAGCTACGAGCAGTACTTC. It encodes CASSDVAESYEQYF.

This clone came up once. J is TRBJ1-3 and V is TRBV5-6; 8 nucleotides agree with TRBD1. Trimming took 3 bases from V and 0 from J; bases not matched to a gene: 5. This CDR3 is built from 16 residues. In germline, CDR1 is SGHDT, CDR2 YYEEEE. In nucleotides, the CDR3 is TGTGCCAGCAGCTCCAGGGGGCTGTACTCTGGAAACACCATATATTTT. Translated, it gives CASSSRGLYSGNTIYF.

The V call is TRBV2, the J call TRBJ2-7; 7 bases map to TRBD1. Germline V gives CDR1 SNHLY, CDR2 FYNNEI. The CDR3 is 13 amino acids. Losses at the gene ends were 6 bases for V and 3 bases for J; bases not matched to a gene: 5. In nucleotides, the CDR3 is TGTGCCAGCAGCTTGGGACAGAACTACGAGCAGTACTTC. Translating it yields CASSLGQNYEQYF. The full variable domain, with the rest looked up from reference TRBV2 and TRBJ2-7, is EPEVTQTPSHQVTQMGQEVILRCVPISNHLYFYWYRQILGQKVEFLVSFYNNEISEKSEIFDDQFSVERPDGSNFTLKIRSTKLEDSAMYFCASSLGQNYEQYFGPGTRLTVT.

The V and J genes are TRBV5-1 and TRBJ2-5, with a tentative D call TRBD2 (6 bases). Trimming cost V 4 bases and J 0 bases, with 13 bases left between them. Germline V gene data show CDR1 as SGHRS and CDR2 as YFSETQ. The CDR3 is made up of 15 amino acids. In DNA form, the CDR3 reads TGCGCCAGCAGCGTCGGGACTCAGTACCAAGAGACCCAGTACTTC. Its translation is CASSVGTQYQETQYF. Based on the CDR3 plus reference TRBV5-1 and TRBJ2-5, the full variable domain is KAGVTQTPRYLIKTRGQQVTLSCSPISGHRSVSWYQQTPGQGLQFLFEYFSETQRNKGNFPGRFSGRQFSNSRSEMNVSTLELGDSALYLCASSVGTQYQETQYFGPGTRLLVL.

This chain links TRBV19 with TRBJ1-5; unclear D gene. V was shortened by 5 bases and J by 5 bases, with 13 bases between the two germline ends. The CDR3 covers 14 residues. From germline, CDR1 is LNHDA and CDR2 SQIVND (reference sequence). The CDR3 sequence is CASSSDKSDQPQHF. CDR3 DNA sequence: TGTGCCAGTAGTTCTGACAAGTCCGATCAGCCCCAGCATTTT.

The rearrangement joins TRBV15 to TRBJ1-1; D ambiguous. Trimming stripped 0 bases from V and 12 bases from J, with 14 bases between. CDR3 size: 13 residues. Germline V gene sequence: CDR1 LNHNV, CDR2 YYDKDF (reference sequence). CDR3 in amino acids: CATSRDPAGGTFF. The CDR3 nucleotides read TGTGCCACCAGCAGAGATCCGGCGGGTGGAACTTTCTTT.

V and J are TRBV19 and TRBJ1-5; the D is unclear. V lost 6 bases, J lost 6 bases, and 9 bases lay in between. CDR3 length equals 12 residues. Germline-derived CDR1 and CDR2 are LNHDA and SQIVND (reference sequence). CDR3 loop: CASSPILQPQHF. The CDR3 bases are TGTGCCAGTAGCCCCATACTTCAGCCCCAGCATTTT. Full variable domain (missing parts from reference TRBV19 and TRBJ1-5): DGGITQSPKYLFRKEGQNVTLSCEQNLNHDAMYWYRQDPGQGLRLIYYSQIVNDFQKGDIAEGYSVSREKKESFPLTVTSAQKNPTAFYLCASSPILQPQHFGDGTRLSIL.

This chain uses TRBV5-4 with TRBJ1-2; D is undetermined. The V gene lost 4 bases and the J gene lost 2 bases, with 18 bases spanning the gap. The CDR3 length is 16 residues. Germline V gene lookup returns CDR1 SGHNT and CDR2 YYREEE (reference sequence). The DNA for the CDR3 is TGTGCCAGCAGCCCCCAGCCAGAGGGTTCCAACTATGGCTACACCTTC. Protein: CASSPQPEGSNYGYTF. Full variable domain (missing parts from reference TRBV5-4 and TRBJ1-2): ETGVTQSPTHLIKTRGQQVTLRCSSQSGHNTVSWYQQALGQGPQFIFQYYREEENGRGNFPPRFSGLQFPNYSSELNVNALELDDSALYLCASSPQPEGSNYGYTFGSGTRLTVV.

V is TRBV4-1 and J is TRBJ2-5; 11 bases map to TRBD2. The CDR3 has 18 amino acids. J lost 3 bases, V lost 2 bases, and 11 bases had no gene match. The germline V gene encodes CDR1 MGHRA and CDR2 YSYEKL. Here the CDR3 reads CASSQFVAGGPEEETQYF. CDR3 bases: TGCGCCAGCAGCCAATTTGTAGCGGGGGGGCCAGAGGAAGAGACCCAGTACTTC.

The chain uses TRBV7-3 and TRBJ1-4; D not resolved. Trimming left V 4 bases short and J 1 base short, with 10 bases between. The length of the CDR3 is 15 residues. The V gene's germline CDR1 is SGHTA and CDR2 FQGTGA. Here the CDR3 DNA reads TGTGCCAGCAGCTCAGAGGGAATAACTAATGAAAAACTGTTTTTT. Translated: CASSSEGITNEKLFF.